This T cell receptor (beta chain) was profiled in a study of blood T cell repertoires in COVID-19. Overall study: Specimens from acute and convalescent COVID-19 originated in the United States, Italy and Spain. Sources were T cells, B-cell-depleted T cells, or PBMCs; the material itself was cDNA or gDNA.

Under the authors' procedure: Estimated nucleated cell counts came from reference gene primer amplification. Sequencing used immunoSEQ multiplex PCR; TCRdb keeps in-frame clones, though not all of them. That table is the source of V, J and clone size, and D and trimming were worked out from the DNA. The sample includes about 490,000 clones, 70% to 90% seen only once; the top ten take under 4%. Germline V gene sequence: CDR1 SGHTA, CDR2 FQGTGA. The CDR3 runs 14 residues. With V trimmed by 3 bases and J by 11 bases, 12 bases remained unmatched. The chain joins TRBV7-3 to TRBJ1-1, with 7 bases aligning to TRBD1. The sequenced sample consisted of peripheral blood. The TCR comes from a human donor in a cohort sampled during active COVID-19. The CDR3 region has the DNA TGTGCCAGCAGCTTGCAGGGGGATCGGACATTGGCTTTCTTT. Amino acids: CASSLQGDRTLAFF.